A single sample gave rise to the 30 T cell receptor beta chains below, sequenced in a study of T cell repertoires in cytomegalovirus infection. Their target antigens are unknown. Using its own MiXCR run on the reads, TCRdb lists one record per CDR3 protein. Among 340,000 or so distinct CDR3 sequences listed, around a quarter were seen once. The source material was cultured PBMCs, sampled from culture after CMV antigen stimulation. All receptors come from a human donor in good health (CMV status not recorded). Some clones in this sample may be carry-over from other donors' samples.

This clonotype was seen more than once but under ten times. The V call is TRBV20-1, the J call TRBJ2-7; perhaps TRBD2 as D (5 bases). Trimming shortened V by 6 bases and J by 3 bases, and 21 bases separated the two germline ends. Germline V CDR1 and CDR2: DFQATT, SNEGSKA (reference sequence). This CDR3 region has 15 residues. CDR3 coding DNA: TGCAGTGCGCTCCATACGCAAGGGAGTCTCTACGAGCAGTACTTC. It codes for CSALHTQGSLYEQYF.

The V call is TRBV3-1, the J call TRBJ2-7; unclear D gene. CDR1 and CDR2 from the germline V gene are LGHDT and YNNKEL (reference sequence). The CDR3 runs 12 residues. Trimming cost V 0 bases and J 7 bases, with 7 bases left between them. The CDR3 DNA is TGTGCCAGCAGCCAAGAGTCCCGAGAGCAGTACTTC. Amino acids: CASSQESREQYF.

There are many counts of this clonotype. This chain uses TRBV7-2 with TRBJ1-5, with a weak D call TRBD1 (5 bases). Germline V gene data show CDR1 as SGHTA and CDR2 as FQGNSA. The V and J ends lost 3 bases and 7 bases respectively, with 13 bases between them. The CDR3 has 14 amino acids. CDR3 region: CASSLSGGEQPQHF. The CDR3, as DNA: TGTGCCAGCAGCTTGTCTGGGGGTGAACAGCCCCAGCATTTT.

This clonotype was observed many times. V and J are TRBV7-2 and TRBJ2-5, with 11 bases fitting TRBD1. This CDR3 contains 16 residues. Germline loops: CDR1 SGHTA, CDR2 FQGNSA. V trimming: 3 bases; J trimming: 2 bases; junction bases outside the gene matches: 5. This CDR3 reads CASSFTDRGRQETQYF. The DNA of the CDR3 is TGTGCCAGCAGCTTCACGGACAGGGGGCGGCAAGAGACCCAGTACTTC.

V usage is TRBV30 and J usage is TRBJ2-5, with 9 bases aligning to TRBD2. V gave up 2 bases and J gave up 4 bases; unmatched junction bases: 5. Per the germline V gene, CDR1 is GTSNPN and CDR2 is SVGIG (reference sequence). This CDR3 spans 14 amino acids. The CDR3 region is CAWSIAAGGETQYF. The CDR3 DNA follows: TGTGCCTGGAGTATTGCAGCGGGGGGAGAGACCCAGTACTTC. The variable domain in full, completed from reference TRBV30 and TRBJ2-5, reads SQTIHQWPATLVQPVGSPLSLECTVEGTSNPNLYWYRQAAGRGLQLLFYSVGIGQISSEVPQNLSASRPQDRQFILSSKKLLLSDSGFYLCAWSIAAGGETQYFGPGTRLLVL.

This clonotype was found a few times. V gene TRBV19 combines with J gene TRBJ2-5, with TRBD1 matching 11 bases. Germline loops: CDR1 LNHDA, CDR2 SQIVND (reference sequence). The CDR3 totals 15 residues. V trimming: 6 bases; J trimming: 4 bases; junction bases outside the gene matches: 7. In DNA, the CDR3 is TGTGCCAGTAGAGACCTGGGACAGGGGGGAGAGACCCAGTACTTC. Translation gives CASRDLGQGGETQYF.

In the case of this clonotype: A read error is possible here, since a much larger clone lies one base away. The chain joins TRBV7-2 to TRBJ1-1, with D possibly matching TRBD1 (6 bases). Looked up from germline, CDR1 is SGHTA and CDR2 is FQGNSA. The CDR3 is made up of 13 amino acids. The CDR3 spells CASSLWGHTEASF. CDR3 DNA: TGTGCCAGCAGCTTATGGGGGCATACTGAAGCTTCCTTT.

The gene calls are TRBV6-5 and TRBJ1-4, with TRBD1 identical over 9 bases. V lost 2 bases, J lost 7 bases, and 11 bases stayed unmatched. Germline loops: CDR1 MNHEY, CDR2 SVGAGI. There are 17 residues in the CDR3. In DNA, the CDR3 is TGTGCCAGCAGTTACACCACTCCGGGACAGGGAGGTGAAAAACTGTTTTTT. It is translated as CASSYTTPGQGGEKLFF.

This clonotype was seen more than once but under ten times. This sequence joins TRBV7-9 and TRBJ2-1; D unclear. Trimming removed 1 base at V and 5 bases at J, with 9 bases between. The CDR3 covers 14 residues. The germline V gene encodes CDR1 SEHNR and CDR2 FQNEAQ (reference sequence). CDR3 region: CASSLVRSNNEQFF. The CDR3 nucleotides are TGTGCCAGCAGCTTAGTGCGGTCCAACAATGAGCAGTTCTTC.

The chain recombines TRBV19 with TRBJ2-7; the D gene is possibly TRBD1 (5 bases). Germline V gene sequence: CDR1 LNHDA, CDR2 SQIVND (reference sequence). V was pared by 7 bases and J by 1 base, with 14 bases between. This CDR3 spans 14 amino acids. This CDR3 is CASTPGRRSYEQYF. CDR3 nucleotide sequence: TGTGCCAGTACGCCAGGGCGTCGTTCCTACGAGCAGTACTTC. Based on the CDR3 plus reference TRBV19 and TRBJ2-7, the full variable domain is DGGITQSPKYLFRKEGQNVTLSCEQNLNHDAMYWYRQDPGQGLRLIYYSQIVNDFQKGDIAEGYSVSREKKESFPLTVTSAQKNPTAFYLCASTPGRRSYEQYFGPGTRLTVT.

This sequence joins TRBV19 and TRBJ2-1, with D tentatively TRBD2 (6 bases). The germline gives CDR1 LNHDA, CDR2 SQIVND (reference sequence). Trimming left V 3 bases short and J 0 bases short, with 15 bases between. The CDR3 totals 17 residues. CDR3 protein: CASSIRTISGSYNEQFF. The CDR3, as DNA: TGTGCCAGTAGTATCCGGACTATTTCAGGCTCCTACAATGAGCAGTTCTTC.

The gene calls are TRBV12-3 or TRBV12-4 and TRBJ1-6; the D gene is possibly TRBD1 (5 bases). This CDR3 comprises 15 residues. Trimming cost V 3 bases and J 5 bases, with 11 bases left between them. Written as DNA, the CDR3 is TGTGCCAGCAGTTTGATGGACACTAATAATTCACCCCTCCACTTT. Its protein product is CASSLMDTNNSPLHF.

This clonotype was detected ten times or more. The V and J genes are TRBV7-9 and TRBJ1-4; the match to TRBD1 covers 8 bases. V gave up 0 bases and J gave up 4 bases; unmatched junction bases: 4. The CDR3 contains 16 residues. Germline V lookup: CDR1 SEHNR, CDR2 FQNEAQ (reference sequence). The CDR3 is CASSLAGTGHNEKLFF. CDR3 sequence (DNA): TGTGCCAGCAGCTTAGCTGGGACAGGACATAATGAAAAACTGTTTTTT.

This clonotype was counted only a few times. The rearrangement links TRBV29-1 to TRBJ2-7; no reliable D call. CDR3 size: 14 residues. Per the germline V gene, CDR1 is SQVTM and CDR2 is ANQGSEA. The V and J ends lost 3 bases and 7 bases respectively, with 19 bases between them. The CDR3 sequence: CSVEVAVHLREQYF. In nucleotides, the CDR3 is TGCAGCGTTGAGGTTGCAGTACATCTACGAGAGCAGTACTTC.

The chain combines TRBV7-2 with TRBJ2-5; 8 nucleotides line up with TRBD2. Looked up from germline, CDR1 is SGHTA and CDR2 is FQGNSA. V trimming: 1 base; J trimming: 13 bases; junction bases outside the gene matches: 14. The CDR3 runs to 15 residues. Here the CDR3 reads CASSLVTSGARARYF. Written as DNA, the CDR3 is TGTGCCAGCAGCTTAGTTACTAGCGGTGCCAGGGCCCGGTACTTC.

CDR3 region: CASSWTYEAFF. CDR3 nucleotide sequence: TGTGCCAGCAGTTGGACCTATGAAGCTTTCTTT. This chain uses TRBV12-3 or TRBV12-4 with TRBJ1-1; D is unresolved. The length of the CDR3 is 11 residues. Trimming cost V 4 bases and J 7 bases, with 7 bases left between them.

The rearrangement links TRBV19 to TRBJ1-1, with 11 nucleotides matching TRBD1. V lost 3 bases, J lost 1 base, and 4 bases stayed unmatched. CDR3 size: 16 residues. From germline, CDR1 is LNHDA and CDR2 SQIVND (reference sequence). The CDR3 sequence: CASSIPGQGENTEAFF. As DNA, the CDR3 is TGTGCCAGTAGTATCCCGGGACAGGGGGAGAACACTGAAGCTTTCTTT.

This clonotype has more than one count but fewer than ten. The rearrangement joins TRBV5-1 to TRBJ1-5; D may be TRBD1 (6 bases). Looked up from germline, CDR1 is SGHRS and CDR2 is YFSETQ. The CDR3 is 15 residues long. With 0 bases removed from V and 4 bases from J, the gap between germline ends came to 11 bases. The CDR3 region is CASSLEGQRNQPQHF. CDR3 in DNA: TGCGCCAGCAGCTTGGAAGGACAGCGAAATCAGCCCCAGCATTTT.

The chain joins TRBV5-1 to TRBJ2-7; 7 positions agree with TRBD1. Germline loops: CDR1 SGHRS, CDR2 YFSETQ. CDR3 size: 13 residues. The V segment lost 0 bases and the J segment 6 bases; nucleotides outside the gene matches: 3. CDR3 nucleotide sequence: TGCGCCAGCAGCTTGGCCCCAGGGGGCGAGCAGTACTTC. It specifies CASSLAPGGEQYF.

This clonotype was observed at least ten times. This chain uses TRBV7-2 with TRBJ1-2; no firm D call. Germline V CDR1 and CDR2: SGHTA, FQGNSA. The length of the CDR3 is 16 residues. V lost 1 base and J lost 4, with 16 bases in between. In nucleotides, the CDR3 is TGTGCCAGCAGCTTAGAAGGCCTGGGATTGGGCTATGGCTACACCTTC. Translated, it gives CASSLEGLGLGYGYTF.

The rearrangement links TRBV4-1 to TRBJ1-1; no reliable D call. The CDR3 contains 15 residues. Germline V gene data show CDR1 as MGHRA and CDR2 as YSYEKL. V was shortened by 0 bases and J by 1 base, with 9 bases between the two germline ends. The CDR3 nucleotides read TGCGCCAGCAGCCAAGATAAGTTCCCGAACACTGAAGCTTTCTTT. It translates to CASSQDKFPNTEAFF.

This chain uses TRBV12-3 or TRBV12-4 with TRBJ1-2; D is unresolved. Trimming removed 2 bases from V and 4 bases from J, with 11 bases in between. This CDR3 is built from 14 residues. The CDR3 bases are TGTGCCAGCAGTTTAAGGGATACGGGCTATGGCTACACCTTC. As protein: CASSLRDTGYGYTF.

DNA for the CDR3: TGTGCCAGCTTGGGAAGTTGGGGGCAATGGGACACTGAAGCTTTCTTT. Residues: CASLGSWGQWDTEAFF. The chain employs TRBV4-2 and TRBJ1-1, with a tentative D call TRBD1 (6 bases). Trimming pared 8 bases from V and 3 bases from J, leaving 22 bases between. This CDR3 region has 16 residues. CDR1 is LGHNA and CDR2 is YNFKEQ in the germline V gene.

The CDR3 DNA follows: TGTGCCAGCAGCGTAGAAACCGGGACGGGGTACACAGATACGCAGTATTTT. Protein product: CASSVETGTGYTDTQYF. The chain carries TRBV9 and TRBJ2-3; the D gene could be TRBD1 or TRBD2 (5 bases each). Germline-derived CDR1 and CDR2 are SGDLS and YYNGEE. V dropped 0 bases and J dropped 2 bases, with 16 bases sitting between them. The CDR3 length is 17 residues.

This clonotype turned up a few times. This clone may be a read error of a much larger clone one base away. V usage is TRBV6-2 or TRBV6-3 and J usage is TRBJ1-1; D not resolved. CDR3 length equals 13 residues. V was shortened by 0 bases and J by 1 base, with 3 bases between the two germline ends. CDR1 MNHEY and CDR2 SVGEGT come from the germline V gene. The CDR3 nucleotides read TGTGCCAGCAGTTACTCGCAGAACACTGAAGCTTTCTTT. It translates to CASSYSQNTEAFF.

CDR3 sequence: CASSDGQGNQPQHF. The CDR3 DNA reads as TGTGCCAGCAGTGACGGACAGGGCAATCAGCCCCAGCATTTT. The chain carries TRBV2 and TRBJ1-5; TRBD1 matches 7 bases. From germline, CDR1 is SNHLY and CDR2 FYNNEI. V was pared by 3 bases and J by 2 bases, with 1 base of the junction left unmatched. The CDR3 length is 14 residues.

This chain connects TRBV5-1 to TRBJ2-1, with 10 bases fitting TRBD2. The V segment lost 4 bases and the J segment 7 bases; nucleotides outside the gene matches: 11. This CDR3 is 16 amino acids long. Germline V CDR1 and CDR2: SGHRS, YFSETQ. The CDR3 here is CASSPSAGGQGNEQFF. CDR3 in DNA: TGCGCCAGCAGCCCATCAGCGGGAGGGCAAGGAAATGAGCAGTTCTTC. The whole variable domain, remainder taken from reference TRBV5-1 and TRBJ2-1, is KAGVTQTPRYLIKTRGQQVTLSCSPISGHRSVSWYQQTPGQGLQFLFEYFSETQRNKGNFPGRFSGRQFSNSRSEMNVSTLELGDSALYLCASSPSAGGQGNEQFFGPGTRLTVL.

CDR3 region: CASSQVGLIAVHEQFF. For the CDR3, the DNA is TGCGCCAGCAGCCAAGTAGGGTTAATAGCGGTCCATGAGCAGTTCTTC. The chain combines TRBV4-1 with TRBJ2-1, with TRBD2 as a possible D gene (6 bases). The germline V gene has CDR1 MGHRA and CDR2 YSYEKL. Trimming left V 1 base short and J 8 bases short, with 18 bases between. There are 16 residues in the CDR3.

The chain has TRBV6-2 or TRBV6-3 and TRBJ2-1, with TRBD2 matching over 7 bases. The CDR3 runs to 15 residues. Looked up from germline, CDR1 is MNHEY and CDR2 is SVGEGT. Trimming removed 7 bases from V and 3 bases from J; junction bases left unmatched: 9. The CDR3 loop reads CASTVTSAVYNEQFF. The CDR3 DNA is TGTGCCAGCACCGTCACTAGCGCGGTCTACAATGAGCAGTTCTTC.

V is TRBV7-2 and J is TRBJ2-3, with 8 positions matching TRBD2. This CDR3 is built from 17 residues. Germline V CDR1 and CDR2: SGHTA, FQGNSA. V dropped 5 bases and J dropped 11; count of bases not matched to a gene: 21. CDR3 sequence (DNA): TGTGCCAGCAGCCCCGGGACTAGTTCGGCTCGGTTAATTAGGCAGTATTTT. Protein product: CASSPGTSSARLIRQYF.